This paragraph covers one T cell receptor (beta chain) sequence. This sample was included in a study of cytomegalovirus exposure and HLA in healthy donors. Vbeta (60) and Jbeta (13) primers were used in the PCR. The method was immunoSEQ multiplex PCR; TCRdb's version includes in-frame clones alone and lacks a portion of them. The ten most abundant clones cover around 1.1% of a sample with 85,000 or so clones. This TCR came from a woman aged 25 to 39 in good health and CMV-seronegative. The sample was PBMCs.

The CDR3 region has the DNA TGTGCCAGTAGTATTGGACAGGGAAACGGCTACACCTTC. It codes for CASSIGQGNGYTF. The gene calls are TRBV19 and TRBJ1-2, with 8 bases aligning to TRBD1. Germline loops: CDR1 LNHDA, CDR2 SQIVND (reference sequence). This CDR3 has 13 residues. The trim removed 3 bases at V and 8 bases at J, leaving 5 bases unmatched.